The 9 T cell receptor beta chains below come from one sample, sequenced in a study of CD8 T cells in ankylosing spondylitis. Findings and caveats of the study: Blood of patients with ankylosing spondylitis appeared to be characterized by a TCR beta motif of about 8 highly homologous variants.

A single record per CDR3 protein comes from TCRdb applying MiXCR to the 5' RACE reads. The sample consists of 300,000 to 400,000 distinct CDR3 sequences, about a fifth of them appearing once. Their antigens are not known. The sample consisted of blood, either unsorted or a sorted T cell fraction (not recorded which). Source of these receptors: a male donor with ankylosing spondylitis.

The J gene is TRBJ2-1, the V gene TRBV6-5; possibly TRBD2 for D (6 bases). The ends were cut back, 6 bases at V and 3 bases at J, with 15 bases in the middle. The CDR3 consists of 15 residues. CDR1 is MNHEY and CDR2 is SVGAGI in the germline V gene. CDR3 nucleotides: TGTGCCAGCAGCTTAACGGCGGGGCACTACAATGAGCAGTTCTTC. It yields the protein CASSLTAGHYNEQFF.

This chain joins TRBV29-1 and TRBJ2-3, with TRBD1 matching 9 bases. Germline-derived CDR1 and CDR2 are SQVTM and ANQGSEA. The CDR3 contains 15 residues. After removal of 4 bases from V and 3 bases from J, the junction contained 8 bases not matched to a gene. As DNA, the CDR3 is TGCAGCGTTGGTGAGGGACAGGGCTCGACAGATACGCAGTATTTT. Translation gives CSVGEGQGSTDTQYF.

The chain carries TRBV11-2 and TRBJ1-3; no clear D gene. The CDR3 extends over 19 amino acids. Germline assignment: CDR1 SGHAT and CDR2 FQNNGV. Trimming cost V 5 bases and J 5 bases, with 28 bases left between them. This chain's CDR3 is CASSRLTSSQRTGRNTIYF. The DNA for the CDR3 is TGTGCCAGCAGCCGCCTGACATCTTCCCAGCGAACTGGTAGAAACACCATATATTTT. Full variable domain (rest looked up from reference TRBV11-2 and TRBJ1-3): EAGVAQSPRYKIIEKRQSVAFWCNPISGHATLYWYQQILGQGPKLLIQFQNNGVVDDSQLPKDRFSAERLKGVDSTLKIQPAKLEDSAVYLCASSRLTSSQRTGRNTIYFGEGSWLTVV.

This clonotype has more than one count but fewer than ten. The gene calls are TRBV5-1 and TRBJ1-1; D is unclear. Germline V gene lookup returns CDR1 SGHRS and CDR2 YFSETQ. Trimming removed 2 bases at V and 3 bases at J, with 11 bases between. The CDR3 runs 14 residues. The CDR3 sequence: CASSLKGSDTEAFF. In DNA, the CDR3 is TGCGCCAGCAGCTTAAAGGGCTCGGACACTGAAGCTTTCTTT. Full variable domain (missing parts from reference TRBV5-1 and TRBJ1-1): KAGVTQTPRYLIKTRGQQVTLSCSPISGHRSVSWYQQTPGQGLQFLFEYFSETQRNKGNFPGRFSGRQFSNSRSEMNVSTLELGDSALYLCASSLKGSDTEAFFGQGTRLTVV.

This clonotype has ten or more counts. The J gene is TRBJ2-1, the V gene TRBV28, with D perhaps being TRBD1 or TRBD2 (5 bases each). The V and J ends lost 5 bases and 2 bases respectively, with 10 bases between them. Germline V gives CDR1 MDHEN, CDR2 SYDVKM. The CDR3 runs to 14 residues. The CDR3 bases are TGTGCCAGCAGTCCCCGGGACCCCTACAATGAGCAGTTCTTC. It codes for CASSPRDPYNEQFF.

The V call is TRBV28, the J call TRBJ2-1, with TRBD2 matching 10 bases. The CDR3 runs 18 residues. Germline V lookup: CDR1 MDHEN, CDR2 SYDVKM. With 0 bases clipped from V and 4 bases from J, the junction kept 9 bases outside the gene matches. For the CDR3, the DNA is TGTGCCAGCAGTTTATGGGAGTCTAGCGGGAGTAGGTACAATGAGCAGTTCTTC. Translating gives CASSLWESSGSRYNEQFF.

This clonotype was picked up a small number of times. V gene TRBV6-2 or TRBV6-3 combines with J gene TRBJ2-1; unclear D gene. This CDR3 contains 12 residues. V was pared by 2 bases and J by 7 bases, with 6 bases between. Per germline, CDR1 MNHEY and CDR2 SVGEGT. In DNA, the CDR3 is TGTGCCAGCAGTTACGCCTTAAATGAGCAGTTCTTC. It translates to CASSYALNEQFF.

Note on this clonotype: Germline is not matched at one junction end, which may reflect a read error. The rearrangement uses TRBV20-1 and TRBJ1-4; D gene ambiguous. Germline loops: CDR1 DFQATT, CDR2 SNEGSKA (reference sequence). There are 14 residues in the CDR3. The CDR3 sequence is CSARGRTTNEKLFF. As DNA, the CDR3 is TGCAGTGCGAGAGGTCGAACAACTAATGAAAAACTGTTTTTT.

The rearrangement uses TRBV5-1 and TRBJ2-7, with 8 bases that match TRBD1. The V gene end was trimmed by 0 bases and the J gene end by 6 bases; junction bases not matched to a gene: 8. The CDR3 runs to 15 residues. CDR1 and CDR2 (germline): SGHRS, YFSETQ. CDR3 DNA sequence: TGCGCCAGCAGCTTGGGGACAGGGCTCATGGTCGAGCAGTACTTC. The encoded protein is CASSLGTGLMVEQYF.